The rows below give T cell receptor beta chains drawn from one sample of a study of shared clonotypes between healthy human individuals. The repertoire was sequenced with immunoSEQ multiplex PCR; TCRdb's copy has only in-frame clones and lacks some. The repertoire consists of about 1 million clones, with under 80% occurring once and the leading ten covering about 1.5%. Source material: memory CD4+ T cells sorted from blood. These receptors came from a man aged 18 to 30 in good health. Both conserved end residues are part of each CDR3. The D gene is left open where the match is weak. Only part of the rows carry a size: once, few, many, or a class if the clone is expanded.

D: .
V: TRBV6-1
J: TRBJ1-4
size: .
CDR3: CASSEHGRTNEKLFF
DNA: TGTGCCAGCAGTGAACATGGCAGAACTAATGAAAAACTGTTTTTT

D: TRBD1
V: TRBV6-6
J: TRBJ2-7
size: .
CDR3: CASSSGTGTDEQYF
DNA: TGTGCCAGCAGCTCCGGGACAGGGACAGACGAGCAGTACTTC

D: .
V: TRBV5-4
J: TRBJ1-1
size: .
CDR3: CASSATGQGEAFF
DNA: TGTGCCAGCAGCGCTACAGGGCAGGGAGAAGCTTTCTTT

D: .
V: TRBV11-3
J: TRBJ2-1
size: many
CDR3: CASSQTKNEQFF
DNA: TGTGCCAGCAGCCAGACCAAGAATGAGCAGTTCTTC

D: .
V: TRBV7-2
J: TRBJ2-5
size: .
CDR3: CASSPAARKETQYF
DNA: TGTGCCAGCAGCCCTGCGGCCAGGAAGGAGACCCAGTACTTC

D: .
V: TRBV10-2
J: TRBJ2-7
size: .
CDR3: CASSESHEQYF
DNA: TGCGCCAGCAGTGAAAGTCACGAGCAGTACTTC

D: TRBD1
V: TRBV4-1
J: TRBJ1-1
size: few
CDR3: CASSQGDGRGIETEAFF
DNA: TGCGCCAGCAGCCAAGGCGACGGCAGGGGGATCGAGACTGAAGCTTTCTTT

D: .
V: TRBV18
J: TRBJ2-7
size: .
CDR3: CASSPPSTPREQYF
DNA: TGTGCCAGCTCACCACCGTCCACCCCTCGCGAGCAGTACTTC

D: .
V: TRBV6-5
J: TRBJ2-2
size: .
CDR3: CASSYLTGELFF
DNA: TGTGCCAGCAGTTACCTTACCGGGGAGCTGTTTTTT

D: TRBD2
V: TRBV19
J: TRBJ2-3
size: many
CDR3: CASSTGTSGDRYTQYF
DNA: TGTGCCAGTAGTACGGGGACTAGCGGGGATCGGTATACGCAGTATTTT

D: .
V: TRBV5-4
J: TRBJ1-2
size: .
CDR3: CASSLNRERGYTF
DNA: TGTGCCAGCAGCCTTAATAGGGAGCGTGGCTACACCTTC

D: TRBD1
V: TRBV12-5
J: TRBJ2-3
size: .
CDR3: CASVPGQGSFTDTQYF
DNA: TGTGCTAGTGTCCCAGGACAGGGGTCGTTCACAGATACGCAGTATTTT

D: .
V: TRBV2
J: TRBJ1-5
size: .
CDR3: CASASGHSNQPQHF
DNA: TGTGCCAGCGCCTCGGGACATAGCAATCAGCCCCAGCATTTT

D: TRBD2
V: TRBV19
J: TRBJ2-3
size: once
CDR3: CASTVAGFTDTQYF
DNA: TGTGCCAGTACGGTAGCGGGATTCACAGATACGCAGTATTTT

D: .
V: TRBV19
J: TRBJ2-2
size: few
CDR3: CAGGPWEGELFF
DNA: TGTGCCGGGGGACCGTGGGAAGGGGAGCTGTTTTTT

D: TRBD1
V: TRBV11-2
J: TRBJ1-2
size: .
CDR3: CASSPRTGRGNYGYTF
DNA: TGTGCCAGCAGCCCTCGGACAGGGAGGGGTAACTATGGCTACACCTTC

D: TRBD1
V: TRBV6-1
J: TRBJ2-7
size: .
CDR3: CASRGQGAGEQYF
DNA: TGTGCCAGCAGGGGACAGGGGGCAGGGGAGCAGTACTTC

D: TRBD1
V: TRBV6-1
J: TRBJ1-6
size: .
CDR3: CASSGESDRGTHYNSPLHF
DNA: TGTGCCAGCAGTGGAGAGTCGGACAGGGGAACACACTATAATTCACCCCTCCACTTT

D: TRBD1
V: TRBV28
J: TRBJ1-1
size: .
CDR3: CASSPLSQGATEAFF
DNA: TGTGCCAGCAGCCCCTTATCTCAGGGGGCTACTGAAGCTTTCTTT

D: .
V: TRBV9
J: TRBJ2-7
size: .
CDR3: CASSVALAEFYEQYF
DNA: TGTGCCAGCAGCGTAGCTCTGGCGGAGTTCTACGAGCAGTACTTC

D: .
V: TRBV15
J: TRBJ1-5
size: few
CDR3: CATSFDYDSNQPQHF
DNA: TGTGCCACCAGCTTTGACTACGATAGCAATCAGCCCCAGCATTTT

D: .
V: TRBV5-1
J: TRBJ2-5
size: .
CDR3: CASSSRGGETQYF
DNA: TGCGCCAGCAGCTCCAGGGGAGGGGAGACCCAGTACTTC

D: .
V: TRBV7-3
J: TRBJ1-1
size: .
CDR3: CASSLTGAAAEAFF
DNA: TGTGCCAGCAGCTTAACGGGGGCGGCGGCTGAAGCTTTCTTT

D: TRBD2
V: TRBV5-6
J: TRBJ2-3
size: .
CDR3: CASSLNAGGRADTQYF
DNA: TGTGCCAGCAGCCTGAACGCGGGGGGGCGCGCAGATACGCAGTATTTT